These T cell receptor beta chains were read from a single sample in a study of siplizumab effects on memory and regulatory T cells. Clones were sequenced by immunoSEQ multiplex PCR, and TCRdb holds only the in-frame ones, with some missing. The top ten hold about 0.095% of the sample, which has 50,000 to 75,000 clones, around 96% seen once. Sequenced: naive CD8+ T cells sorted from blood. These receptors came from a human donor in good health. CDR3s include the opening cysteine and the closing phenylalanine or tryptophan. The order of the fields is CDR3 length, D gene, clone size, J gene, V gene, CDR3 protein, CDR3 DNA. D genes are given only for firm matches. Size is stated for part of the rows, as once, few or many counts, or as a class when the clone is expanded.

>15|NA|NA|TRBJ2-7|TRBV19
CASSIDGAEASEQYF
TGTGCCAGTAGTATAGATGGGGCGGAGGCCTCCGAGCAGTACTTC
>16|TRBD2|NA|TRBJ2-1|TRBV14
CASSHGPSGDYNEQFF
TGTGCCAGCAGCCATGGACCTAGCGGGGACTACAATGAGCAGTTCTTC
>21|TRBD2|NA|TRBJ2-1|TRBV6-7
CASSCQTGLAGGKSSYNEQFF
TGTGCCAGCAGTTGCCAGACGGGACTAGCGGGGGGGAAGAGCTCCTACAATGAGCAGTTCTTC
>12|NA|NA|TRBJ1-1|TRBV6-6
CASRSGSPEAFF
TGTGCCAGCAGATCCGGGTCCCCTGAAGCTTTCTTT
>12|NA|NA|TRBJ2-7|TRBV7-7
CASSPGVGEQYF
TGTGCCAGCAGCCCGGGGGTAGGCGAGCAGTACTTC
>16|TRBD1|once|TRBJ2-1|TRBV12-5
CASGFGVQGADNEQFF
TGTGCTAGTGGTTTTGGTGTTCAGGGGGCAGACAATGAGCAGTTCTTC
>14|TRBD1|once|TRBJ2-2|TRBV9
CASSGTGGSGELFF
TGTGCCAGCAGCGGGACAGGGGGCTCCGGGGAGCTGTTTTTT
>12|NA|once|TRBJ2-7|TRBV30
CAWSIGPYEQYF
TGTGCCTGGAGTATTGGACCCTACGAGCAGTACTTC
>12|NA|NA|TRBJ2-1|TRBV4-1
CASLAVNNEQFF
TGCGCCAGCTTGGCAGTAAACAATGAGCAGTTCTTC
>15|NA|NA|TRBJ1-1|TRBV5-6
CASSAAVSLNTEAFF
TGTGCCAGCAGCGCGGCAGTGAGCTTGAACACTGAAGCTTTCTTT
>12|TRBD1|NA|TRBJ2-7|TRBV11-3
CASSTTGYEQYF
TGTGCCAGCAGCACGACAGGGTACGAGCAGTACTTC
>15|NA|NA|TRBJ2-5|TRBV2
CASSDSGTLWETQYF
TGTGCCAGCAGTGACTCCGGGACCTTATGGGAGACCCAGTACTTC
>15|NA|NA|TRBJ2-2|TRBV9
CASSLSGLPGGELFF
TGTGCCAGCAGTCTTTCGGGACTCCCGGGCGGGGAGCTGTTTTTT
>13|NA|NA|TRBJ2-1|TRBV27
CASSLALFNEQFF
TGTGCCAGCAGTTTAGCGCTGTTCAATGAGCAGTTCTTC
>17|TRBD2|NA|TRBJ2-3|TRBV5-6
CASSLVISGGLTDTQYF
TGTGCCAGCAGCTTGGTTATTAGCGGGGGGTTAACAGATACGCAGTATTTT
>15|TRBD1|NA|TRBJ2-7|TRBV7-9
CASSLPGTGSGEQYF
TGTGCCAGCAGCTTGCCCGGGACAGGGTCTGGTGAGCAGTACTTC
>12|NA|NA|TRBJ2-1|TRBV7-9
CASSPNLNEQFF
TGTGCCAGCAGCCCGAATTTGAATGAGCAGTTCTTC
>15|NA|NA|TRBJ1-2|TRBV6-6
CASSYSAVVNYGYTF
TGTGCCAGCAGTTACTCAGCAGTGGTTAACTATGGCTACACCTTC
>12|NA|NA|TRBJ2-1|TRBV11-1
CASSELGNEQFF
TGTGCCAGCAGCGAATTAGGTAATGAGCAGTTCTTC
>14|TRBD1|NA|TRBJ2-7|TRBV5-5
CASSIGQGAFEQYF
TGTGCCAGCAGCATCGGACAGGGGGCTTTCGAGCAGTACTTC
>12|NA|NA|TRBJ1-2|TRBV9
CASRAGIYGYTF
TGTGCCAGCAGGGCAGGGATCTATGGCTACACCTTC
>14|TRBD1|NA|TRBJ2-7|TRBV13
CASSSRDRGYEQYF
TGTGCCAGCAGCTCCCGGGACAGGGGCTACGAGCAGTACTTC
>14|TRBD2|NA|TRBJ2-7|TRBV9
CASSGSRGAYEQYF
TGTGCCAGCAGCGGATCGCGGGGGGCCTACGAGCAGTACTTC
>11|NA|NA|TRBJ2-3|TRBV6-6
CASTQGDTQYF
TGTGCCAGCACCCAGGGAGATACGCAGTATTTT
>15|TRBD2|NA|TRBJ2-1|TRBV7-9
CASSLPTSGTNEQFF
TGTGCCAGCAGCTTACCGACTAGCGGAACCAATGAGCAGTTCTTC
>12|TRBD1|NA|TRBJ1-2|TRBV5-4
CASSWGQGGYTF
TGTGCCAGCAGCTGGGGACAGGGTGGCTACACCTTC
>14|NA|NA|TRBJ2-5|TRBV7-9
CASSLVADRETQYF
TGTGCCAGCAGCTTAGTGGCCGACCGGGAGACCCAGTACTTC
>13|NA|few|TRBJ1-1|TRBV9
CASTLPGSTEAFF
TGTGCCAGCACTCTTCCAGGTTCCACTGAAGCTTTCTTT
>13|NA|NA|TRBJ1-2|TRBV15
CATTPGGAYGYTF
TGTGCCACCACCCCCGGCGGGGCCTATGGCTACACCTTC
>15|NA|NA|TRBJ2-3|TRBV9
CASSGEGVITDTQYF
TGTGCCAGCAGCGGCGAGGGAGTGATCACAGATACGCAGTATTTT
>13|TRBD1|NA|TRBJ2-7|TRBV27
CASSLTTGVEQYF
TGTGCCAGCAGTTTGACAACAGGGGTCGAGCAGTACTTC
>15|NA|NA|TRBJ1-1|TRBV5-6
CASSPGGVIRTEAFF
TGTGCCAGCAGCCCCGGGGGGGTAATTCGGACTGAAGCTTTCTTT
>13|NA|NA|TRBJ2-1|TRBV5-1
CASSLDTYNEQFF
TGCGCCAGCAGCTTGGACACCTACAATGAGCAGTTCTTC
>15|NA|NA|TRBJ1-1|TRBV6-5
CASSYFTGRDTEAFF
TGTGCCAGCAGTTACTTTACAGGTCGGGACACTGAAGCTTTCTTT